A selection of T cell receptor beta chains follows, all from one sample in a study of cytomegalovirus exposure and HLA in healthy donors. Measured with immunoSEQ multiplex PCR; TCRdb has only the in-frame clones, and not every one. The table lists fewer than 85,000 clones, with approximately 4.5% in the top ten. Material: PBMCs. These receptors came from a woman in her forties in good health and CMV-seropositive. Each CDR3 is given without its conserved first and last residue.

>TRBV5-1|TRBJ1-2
ASSTGIGRNYGYT
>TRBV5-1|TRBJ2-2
ASSGRGQAGAGELF
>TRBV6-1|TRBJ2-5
ASSEGQIVGETQY
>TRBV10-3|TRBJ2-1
AISENLGGSYNEQF
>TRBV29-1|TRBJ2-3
SVERDMGADTQY
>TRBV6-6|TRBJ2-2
ASTDDSPEPGELF
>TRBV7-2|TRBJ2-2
ASSLVGQVLTGELF
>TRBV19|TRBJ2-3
ASSITSGTNTDTQY
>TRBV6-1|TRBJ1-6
ASSEGRTGQNSPLH
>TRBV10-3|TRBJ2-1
AISESLAGGEQF
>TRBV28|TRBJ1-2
ASRGTGLGYT
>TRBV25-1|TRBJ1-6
ASSESGDYRLH
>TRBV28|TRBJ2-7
ASSLPAASYEQY
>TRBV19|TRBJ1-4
ASSSGSFNEKLF
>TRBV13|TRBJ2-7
ASSLTGVGSTTYEQY
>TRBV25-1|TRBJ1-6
ASSPGQKNSPLH
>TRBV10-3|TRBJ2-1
AISGGRAKDNEQF
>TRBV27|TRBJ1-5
ASSSRQGLYNQPQH